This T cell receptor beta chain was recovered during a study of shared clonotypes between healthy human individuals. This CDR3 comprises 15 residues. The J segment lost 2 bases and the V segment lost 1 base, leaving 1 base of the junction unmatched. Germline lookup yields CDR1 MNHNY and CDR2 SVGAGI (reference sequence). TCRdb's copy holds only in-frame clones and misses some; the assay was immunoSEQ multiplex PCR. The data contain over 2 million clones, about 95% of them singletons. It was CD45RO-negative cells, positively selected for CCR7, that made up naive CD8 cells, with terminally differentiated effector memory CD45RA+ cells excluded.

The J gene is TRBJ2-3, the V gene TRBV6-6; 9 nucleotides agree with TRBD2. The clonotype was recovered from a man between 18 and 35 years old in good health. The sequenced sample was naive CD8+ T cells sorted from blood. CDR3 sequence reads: CASSYLAGATDTQYF. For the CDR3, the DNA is TGTGCCAGCAGTTACTTAGCGGGAGCCACAGATACGCAGTATTTT.